A single sample is the source of the 19 T cell receptor beta chains below, sequenced in a study of T-cell reconstitution after alpha-beta-depleted transplantation in children (TCRdb year 2016). The method behind the library was PCR. Sequencing instrument: Illumina HiSeq 2500. To normalize quantification of the TCRbeta repertoire, the TCR libraries were built with molecular barcoding that relied on unique molecular identifiers. TCRdb itself trimmed the public reads at Q25 with fastp, ran MiXCR and retained productive beta chains. All rows with the same CDR3 protein become a single entry with the most common DNA and genes. The sample table shows some 200,000 distinct CDR3 sequences, and 6.3% are seen once. Together, the top ten hold 4.5% of the sample. Interpreted using the paper, the treatment or condition label stands for: allogeneic hematopoietic cell transplantation with graft depleted of TCRalphabeta T cells and CD19 B cells.

This specimen consisted of PBMCs, obtained before TCRalphabeta/CD19-depleted stem cell transplant. The origin of the receptors is a girl younger than two with combined immunodeficiency, due to receive a stem cell transplant.

This clonotype was seen at least ten times. V and J are TRBV20-1 and TRBJ2-7, with 7 bases that match TRBD1. The V segment lost 4 bases and the J segment 6 bases; nucleotides outside the gene matches: 9. The CDR3 totals 13 residues. In germline, CDR1 is DFQATT, CDR2 SNEGSKA (reference sequence). CDR3 sequence: CSATWDRGSEQYF. The CDR3 bases are TGCAGTGCTACGTGGGACAGAGGCTCCGAGCAGTACTTC.

This clonotype showed up many times. V is TRBV6-2 or TRBV6-3 and J is TRBJ2-7; 9 nucleotides line up with TRBD1. The CDR3 covers 15 residues. Germline V gene data show CDR1 as MNHEY and CDR2 as SVGEGT. V gave up 2 bases and J gave up 7 bases; unmatched junction bases: 9. For the CDR3, the DNA is TGTGCCAGCAGTTACAAGTTCTACAGGGGGCATGAGCAGTACTTC. This gives the protein CASSYKFYRGHEQYF.

This clonotype was seen a few times. The V and J genes are TRBV28 and TRBJ1-2; D is possibly TRBD1 (5 bases). V shed 0 bases and J shed 4 bases, with 9 bases lying between them. The CDR3 sequence is 14 residues long. The germline V gene has CDR1 MDHEN and CDR2 SYDVKM. The CDR3 is CASSLWGGSYGYTF. CDR3 sequence (DNA): TGTGCCAGCAGTTTATGGGGGGGTAGCTATGGCTACACCTTC.

This clonotype was counted at least ten times. J is TRBJ1-4 and V is TRBV4-3, with no clear D. Deletions cut 4 bases from V and 6 bases from J, with 15 bases between. From germline, CDR1 is LGHNA and CDR2 YSLEER. This CDR3 contains 15 residues. CDR3 residues: CASSRRGSWDEKLFF. CDR3 in DNA: TGCGCCAGCAGCCGCCGGGGTTCATGGGATGAAAAACTGTTTTTT.

This clonotype was counted between two and nine times. The chain carries TRBV29-1 and TRBJ1-1; 11 bases match TRBD1. With V trimmed by 0 bases and J by 0 bases, 18 bases remained unmatched. This CDR3 spans 21 amino acids. Germline V gene data show CDR1 as SQVTM and CDR2 as ANQGSEA. The DNA for the CDR3 is TGCAGCGTTGAAGATTTTGGAGGACAGGGGGCGCGGGTGGCCATGAACACTGAAGCTTTCTTT. Translating gives CSVEDFGGQGARVAMNTEAFF.

The table lists this clonotype with a count of one. The rearrangement joins TRBV30 to TRBJ2-7, with D unresolved. The germline V gene has CDR1 GTSNPN and CDR2 SVGIG (reference sequence). Trimming took 0 bases from V and 2 from J, leaving 14 bases between them. The CDR3 totals 15 residues. The CDR3 bases are TGTGCCTGGAGTGTAGAGTGGCGCCAGACCTACGAGCAGTACTTC. Translation gives CAWSVEWRQTYEQYF.

This clonotype was detected many times. The CDR3 is CSASPNRLAKDNEQFF. As DNA, the CDR3 is TGCAGTGCTAGCCCTAACCGACTAGCGAAGGACAATGAGCAGTTCTTC. The J gene is TRBJ2-1, the V gene TRBV20-1; TRBD2 aligns across 8 bases. Germline trimming cut 3 bases from V and 5 bases from J; bases unmatched to any gene: 12. The CDR3 sequence is 16 residues long. Germline V gene data show CDR1 as DFQATT and CDR2 as SNEGSKA (reference sequence).

This clonotype was seen many times. The chain recombines TRBV9 with TRBJ2-6; possibly TRBD2 for D (6 bases). The ends were cut back, 2 bases at V and 0 bases at J, with 21 bases in the middle. Germline-derived CDR1 and CDR2 are SGDLS and YYNGEE. This CDR3 spans 20 amino acids. The CDR3 bases are TGTGCCAGCAGCGTGCTAATAACCGGGACTCTTAGCTCTGGGGCCAACGTCCTGACTTTC. It is translated as CASSVLITGTLSSGANVLTF.

This clonotype has a count of ten or more. The V call is TRBV6-2 or TRBV6-3, the J call TRBJ1-1; TRBD1 matches 7 bases. CDR3 length: 16 residues. V dropped 3 bases and J dropped 4; count of bases not matched to a gene: 11. Germline CDR1 and CDR2: MNHEY and SVGEGT. The CDR3 DNA is TGTGCCAGCAGTTATCCCCTCGACAGGGTTTCCACTGAAGCTTTCTTT. Translated: CASSYPLDRVSTEAFF.

This rearrangement joins TRBV7-2 to TRBJ2-1; 8 bases line up with TRBD2. V was clipped by 5 bases and J by 10 bases; unmatched bases: 19. This CDR3 is built from 17 residues. Germline V lookup: CDR1 SGHTA, CDR2 FQGNSA. In nucleotides, the CDR3 is TGTGCCAGCAGCCCAGGAATTCTAGCGGGCCCCGGGGGAGAGCAGTTCTTC. Translated, it gives CASSPGILAGPGGEQFF.

This clonotype showed up many times. The genes are TRBV20-1 and TRBJ2-1, with TRBD2 identical over 15 bases. The CDR3 runs to 19 residues. CDR1 is DFQATT and CDR2 is SNEGSKA in the germline V gene (reference sequence). Trimming cost V 2 bases and J 0 bases; bases outside gene matches: 8. CDR3 nucleotides: TGCAGTGCTAGAATGTTCGGGACTAGCGGGAGGAGCTCCTACAATGAGCAGTTCTTC. It codes for CSARMFGTSGRSSYNEQFF.

This clonotype was recorded at least ten times. This chain connects TRBV15 to TRBJ2-7; 9 bases match TRBD2. CDR3 size: 16 residues. V trimming: 3 bases; J trimming: 0 bases; junction bases outside the gene matches: 6. Germline V gives CDR1 LNHNV, CDR2 YYDKDF (reference sequence). The CDR3 nucleotides read TGTGCCACCAGCAGTCTACTAGCGGGCAACTCCTACGAGCAGTACTTC. It is translated as CATSSLLAGNSYEQYF.

The chain employs TRBV29-1 and TRBJ1-2; 10 nucleotides align to TRBD1. The CDR3 runs 14 residues. J lost 2 bases, V lost 4 bases, and 4 bases had no gene match. Germline-derived CDR1 and CDR2 are SQVTM and ANQGSEA. CDR3 sequence (DNA): TGCAGCGTTGTAAGACAGGGGGCCAACTATGGCTACACCTTC. Its translation: CSVVRQGANYGYTF.

This clonotype was picked up many times. CDR3 sequence reads: CASSQRNRAYNEQFF. As DNA, the CDR3 is TGTGCCAGCAGCCAGAGAAATAGGGCCTACAATGAGCAGTTCTTC. V gene TRBV4-2 combines with J gene TRBJ2-1; D remains unclear. The V end lost 3 bases, the J end lost 2 bases, and 11 bases lay between the germline ends. CDR1 is LGHNA, CDR2 YNFKEQ, per germline. The length of the CDR3 is 15 residues.

This sequence joins TRBV20-1 and TRBJ2-7, with D maybe TRBD1 (6 bases). Germline V gives CDR1 DFQATT, CDR2 SNEGSKA (reference sequence). Between the trimmed V and J ends, which lost 2 bases and 2 bases, there was a span of 13 bases. CDR3 length: 14 amino acids. CDR3 sequence: CSARTGSQTYEQYF. The CDR3 DNA reads as TGCAGTGCTAGAACAGGGTCTCAAACCTACGAGCAGTACTTC.

In this sample, this clonotype turned up many times. The CDR3 spells CSARDVVAETSYNEQFF. The CDR3 DNA is TGCAGTGCTAGAGATGTGGTAGCGGAGACCTCCTACAATGAGCAGTTCTTC. The chain couples TRBV20-1 to TRBJ2-1; D may be TRBD2 (6 bases). Per the germline V gene, CDR1 is DFQATT and CDR2 is SNEGSKA (reference sequence). This CDR3 has 17 residues. Trimming took 0 bases from V and 0 from J, leaving 15 bases between them.

This clonotype was detected ten times or more. The rearrangement joins TRBV7-3 to TRBJ2-3; 8 nucleotides align to TRBD1. CDR3 length equals 17 residues. V lost 2 bases, J lost 5 bases, and 12 bases stayed unmatched. The germline V gene has CDR1 SGHTA and CDR2 FQGTGA. CDR3 DNA sequence: TGTGCCAGCAGCTTACACACCCCAACGACAGGGGTAGATACGCAGTATTTT. Translated: CASSLHTPTTGVDTQYF.

This clonotype was found many times. This sequence joins TRBV19 and TRBJ2-1; TRBD2 might be the D (6 bases). The germline V gene encodes CDR1 LNHDA and CDR2 SQIVND (reference sequence). The V end lost 1 base, the J end lost 5 bases, and 9 bases lay between the germline ends. The CDR3 contains 14 residues. The CDR3 bases are TGTGCCAGTAGTATAGGGGAGGCAAACAATGAGCAGTTCTTC. This codes for CASSIGEANNEQFF.

As concerns this clonotype: Since a much larger clone is just one base distant, this may be a read error. The CDR3 does not end in the conserved phenylalanine or tryptophan, so this is likely a read error. This chain uses TRBV4-3 with TRBJ1-2; the D is unclear. Germline assignment: CDR1 LGHNA and CDR2 YSLEER. With 1 base removed from V and 5 bases from J, the gap between germline ends came to 17 bases. The CDR3 extends over 16 amino acids. The CDR3 region has the DNA TGCGCCAGCAGCCAAGTATCAACGAGCCAGCTTTATGGCTACACCTCC. Its protein product is CASSQVSTSQLYGYTS.